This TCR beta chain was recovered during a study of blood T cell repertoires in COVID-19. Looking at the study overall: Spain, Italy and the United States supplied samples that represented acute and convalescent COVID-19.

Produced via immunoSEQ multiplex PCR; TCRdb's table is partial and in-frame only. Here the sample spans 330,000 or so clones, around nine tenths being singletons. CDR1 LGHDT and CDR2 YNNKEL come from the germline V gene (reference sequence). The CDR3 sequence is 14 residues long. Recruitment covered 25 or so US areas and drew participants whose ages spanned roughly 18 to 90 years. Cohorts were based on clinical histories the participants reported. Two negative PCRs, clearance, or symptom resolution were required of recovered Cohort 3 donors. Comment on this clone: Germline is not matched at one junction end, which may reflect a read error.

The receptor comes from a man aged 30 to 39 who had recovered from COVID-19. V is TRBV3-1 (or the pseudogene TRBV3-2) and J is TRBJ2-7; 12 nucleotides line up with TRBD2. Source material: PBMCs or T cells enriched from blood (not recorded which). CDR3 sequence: CASSQASGGARLDF. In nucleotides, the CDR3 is TGTGCCAGCAGCCAAGCTAGCGGGGGGGCAAGGTTGGACTTC.